This T cell receptor beta chain was documented in a study of blood T cell repertoires in COVID-19. Method: immunoSEQ multiplex PCR; TCRdb's copy keeps in-frame clones and lacks some. Altogether 200,000 to 300,000 clones are present, 85% to 90% being singletons, with the ten largest covering roughly 6.3%. V shed 4 bases, J shed 4 bases, and the junction held 12 bases outside the gene matches. CDR3 length equals 17 residues. CDR1 is SEHNR, CDR2 FQNEAQ, per germline (reference sequence). The sequence was obtained from a man aged 55 to 69 with acute or convalescent COVID-19. The chain combines TRBV7-9 with TRBJ2-3; TRBD2 matches 9 bases. The sample taken for sequencing was peripheral blood. CDR3 sequence reads: CASSSFRGTSRADTQYF. In DNA form, the CDR3 reads TGTGCCAGCAGCTCATTCCGCGGGACTAGCCGTGCAGATACGCAGTATTTT.